A selection of T cell receptor beta chains follows, all from one sample in a study of T cells in Graves' hyperthyroidism and ophthalmopathy. TCRdb used MiXCR to reprocess the multiplex PCR reads, holding one entry per CDR3 protein. This table holds hundreds of thousands of distinct CDR3 sequences, 15% to 19% found once. Material for sequencing was blood. The source is a woman aged 18-30 years with Graves' hyperthyroidism. Both conserved end residues are part of each CDR3. A D gene is named only where the DNA matches it firmly. Some rows have no size entry. The others give once, few or many, or a class for an expanded clone.

TRBV6-2/TRBV6-3	TRBJ2-1	NA	TRBD2	TGTGCCAGCAGTTATAAGAAAGGAGCGGGGGGGTACAATGAGCAGTTCTTC	CASSYKKGAGGYNEQFF
TRBV7-2	TRBJ1-5	NA	NA	TGTGCCAGCAGCTCTTGGGACAGCAATCAGCCCCAGCATTTT	CASSSWDSNQPQHF
TRBV2	TRBJ2-3	many	NA	TGTGCCAGCAGTGAAGAAGTTGCCGTAGGTACGCAGTATTTT	CASSEEVAVGTQYF
TRBV6-1	TRBJ2-3	NA	TRBD2	TGTGCCAGCAGTGAAGACCTAGCGGGAATAGGAGATACGCAGTATTTT	CASSEDLAGIGDTQYF
TRBV24-1	TRBJ2-3	NA	NA	TGTGCCACCAGTGATCCCCCGGCAGATACGCAGTATTTT	CATSDPPADTQYF
TRBV5-1	TRBJ2-1	few	NA	TGCGCCAGCAGCTTGGTCCCGGAGAGCTCCTACAATGAGCAGTTCTTC	CASSLVPESSYNEQFF
TRBV15	TRBJ1-6	many	NA	TGTGCCACCAGCAGAGATTTAGGCAGCTCCTATAATTCACCCCTCCACTTT	CATSRDLGSSYNSPLHF
TRBV7-9	TRBJ2-7	many	TRBD1	TGTGCCAGCAGCTCTTACCGGGACAGGGCCTCCTACGAGCAGTACTTC	CASSSYRDRASYEQYF
TRBV4-1	TRBJ2-2	few	NA	TGCGCCAGCAGCGAAACAGGGCTACGGAACACCGGGGAGCTGTTTTTT	CASSETGLRNTGELFF
TRBV3-1	TRBJ2-3	many	NA	TGTGCCAGCAGCCAAGAGACTAGGCTAAGCACAGATACGCAGTATTTT	CASSQETRLSTDTQYF
TRBV5-1	TRBJ2-5	NA	NA	TGCGCCAGCAGCCGTGGTCAGGGTCCGACTTTAGAGACCCAGTACTTC	CASSRGQGPTLETQYF
TRBV4-1	TRBJ1-5	few	NA	TGCGCCAGCAGCGCGAATAATTTGGGAGGCAATCAGCCCCAGCATTTT	CASSANNLGGNQPQHF
TRBV20-1	TRBJ2-5	many	TRBD2	TGCAGTGCTAGCCCCGGGGGGGCCGCCCCACAAGAGACCCAGTACTTC	CSASPGGAAPQETQYF
TRBV7-8	TRBJ2-1	many	TRBD1	TGTGCCAGCAGCGCAAACAGGGGTGATGAGCAGTTCTTC	CASSANRGDEQFF
TRBV4-1	TRBJ1-5	few	NA	TGCGCCAGCAGCCAAGTCCCGACCTCTCATCAGCCCCAGCATTTT	CASSQVPTSHQPQHF
TRBV7-9	TRBJ2-3	few	NA	TGTGCCAGCAGTTACGGGGTCCGCACAGATACGCAGTATTTT	CASSYGVRTDTQYF
TRBV7-3	TRBJ2-2	few	TRBD1	TGTGCCAGCAGAGGAGGGACAGGGTCCACCGGGGAGCTGTTTTTT	CASRGGTGSTGELFF
TRBV19	TRBJ1-1	once	TRBD1	TGTGCCAGCAGTGAAGGGACAGGGGTGAACACTGAAGCTTTCTTT	CASSEGTGVNTEAFF
TRBV6-1	TRBJ1-5	NA	NA	TGTGCCAGCAGTGAAGAGGCGGGGGGCTACAATCAGCCCCAGCATTTT	CASSEEAGGYNQPQHF
TRBV20-1	TRBJ2-3	many	NA	TGCAGTGCCCCGACAGTAACAGATACGCAGTATTTT	CSAPTVTDTQYF
TRBV9	TRBJ2-2	few	NA	TGTGCCAGCAGCGTAGATCGGGACACCTACACCGGGGAGCTGTTTTTT	CASSVDRDTYTGELFF
TRBV12-3/TRBV12-4	TRBJ1-5	many	TRBD1	TGTGCCAGCAGTTTCGGGACAGGGGGTCCTATAGGCAATCAGCCCCAGCATTTT	CASSFGTGGPIGNQPQHF
TRBV19	TRBJ2-2	NA	TRBD1	TGTGCCAGTAGTAGGACAGGAGCTAACACCGGGGAGCTGTTTTTT	CASSRTGANTGELFF
TRBV29-1	TRBJ2-4	NA	TRBD2	TGCAGCGCCAGACTAGCGGGATTCCAAAACATTCAGTACTTC	CSARLAGFQNIQYF
TRBV7-9	TRBJ1-4	NA	NA	TGTGCCAGCAGCCCCGGGGAAGTGGGGTCCAATGAAAAACTGTTTTTT	CASSPGEVGSNEKLFF
TRBV20-1	TRBJ2-5	many	NA	TGCAGAGCAGATCAGACCAGTTACTCCCAAGAGACCCAGTACTTC	CRADQTSYSQETQYF
TRBV28	TRBJ1-1	many	NA	TGTGCCAGCAGTGTTCTTACTGAAGCTTTCTTT	CASSVLTEAFF
TRBV6-1	TRBJ1-5	many	NA	TGTGCCAGCAGTAATCAGGGTGGCAATCAGCCCCAGCATTTT	CASSNQGGNQPQHF
TRBV14	TRBJ1-5	NA	NA	TGTGCCAGCAGCCAAGGTGCCGGTCAGCCCCAGCATTTT	CASSQGAGQPQHF
TRBV20-1	TRBJ1-1	NA	TRBD1	TGCAGTGCTAGGGTACAGGGGGCCTCTGAAGCTTTCTTT	CSARVQGASEAFF
TRBV7-9	TRBJ1-4	few	TRBD1	TGTGCCAGCAGCTTTTATACCGGGACAGGGGCAGCAAATGAAAAACTGTTTTTT	CASSFYTGTGAANEKLFF
TRBV7-3	TRBJ2-2	NA	NA	TGTGCCAGCAGCCGCGACGTAACCGGGGAGCTGTTTTTT	CASSRDVTGELFF
TRBV12-3/TRBV12-4	TRBJ2-1	many	NA	TGTGCCAGCCGCCCCACCTACAATGAGCAGTTCTTC	CASRPTYNEQFF
TRBV28	TRBJ1-1	NA	TRBD1	TGTGCCCGCAGACAGGGGTTCACTGAAGCTTTCTTT	CARRQGFTEAFF
TRBV18	TRBJ2-1	many	TRBD2	TGTGCCAGCTCACCTGGGACTACCAATGAGCAGTTCTTC	CASSPGTTNEQFF
TRBV27	TRBJ2-3	many	NA	TGTGCCAGCAGTTTTATCCGGGTGGCACACACGGTAGATACGCAGTATTTT	CASSFIRVAHTVDTQYF
TRBV6-2/TRBV6-3	TRBJ2-5	many	TRBD2	TGTGCCAGCAGTGCGGGACTAAACCTTAAAGAGACCCAGTACTTC	CASSAGLNLKETQYF
TRBV12-3/TRBV12-4	TRBJ1-5	many	NA	TGTGCCAGCAGAGGTCGAGGGGGGGAGGACAAGCCCCAGCATTTT	CASRGRGGEDKPQHF
TRBV7-3	TRBJ2-3	few	NA	TGTGCCAGCAGACAGGGACTTTTTAGCACAGATACGCAGTATTTT	CASRQGLFSTDTQYF
TRBV7-8	TRBJ2-7	NA	NA	TGTGCCAGCAGCTTAGCGCGGCTAGGTTATAGCGAGCAGTACTTC	CASSLARLGYSEQYF
TRBV20-1	TRBJ2-3	many	NA	TGCAGTGCCCAACGGACAACAAGCTCTAGCACAGATACGCAGTATTTT	CSAQRTTSSSTDTQYF
TRBV15	TRBJ1-6	NA	TRBD1	TGTGCCACCAGCAGAGGACAGGGCCCCGGTTCACCCCTCCACTTT	CATSRGQGPGSPLHF
TRBV7-2	TRBJ1-3	once	NA	TGTGCCAGCAGCCCCATGGGGGATCCTGGAAACACCATATATTTT	CASSPMGDPGNTIYF
TRBV24-1	TRBJ1-1	NA	NA	TGTGCCACCAGTGATTCGGTGAACACTGAAGCTTTCTTT	CATSDSVNTEAFF
TRBV25-1	TRBJ2-7	NA	NA	TGTGCCAGCAGTGAATGGGACGGCTCCTACGAGCAGTACTTC	CASSEWDGSYEQYF
TRBV12-3/TRBV12-4	TRBJ1-2	many	NA	TGTGCCAGCAGCCAAGAGGGGCAGCTAGGCGGCTACACCTTC	CASSQEGQLGGYTF
TRBV29-1	TRBJ2-7	few	TRBD2	TGCAGCGTTTCCGGGGGGGAGAACTACGAGCAGTACTTC	CSVSGGENYEQYF
TRBV19	TRBJ2-6	few	TRBD1	TGTGCCAGTAGTATTCCGGGACAGGGGGCGCGAGGGGCCAACGTCCTGACTTTC	CASSIPGQGARGANVLTF
TRBV6-6	TRBJ2-6	few	TRBD2	TGTGCCAGCAGTTACCGGACTAGCACCTCTGGGGCCAACGTCCTGACTTTC	CASSYRTSTSGANVLTF
TRBV29-1	TRBJ2-2	few	NA	TGCAGCGTTGGTGGACGGAACACCGGGGAGCTGTTTTTT	CSVGGRNTGELFF
TRBV5-1	TRBJ2-7	many	TRBD1	TGCGCCAGCAGCCCACAGGGGGCCTACTCCTACGAGCAGTACTTC	CASSPQGAYSYEQYF